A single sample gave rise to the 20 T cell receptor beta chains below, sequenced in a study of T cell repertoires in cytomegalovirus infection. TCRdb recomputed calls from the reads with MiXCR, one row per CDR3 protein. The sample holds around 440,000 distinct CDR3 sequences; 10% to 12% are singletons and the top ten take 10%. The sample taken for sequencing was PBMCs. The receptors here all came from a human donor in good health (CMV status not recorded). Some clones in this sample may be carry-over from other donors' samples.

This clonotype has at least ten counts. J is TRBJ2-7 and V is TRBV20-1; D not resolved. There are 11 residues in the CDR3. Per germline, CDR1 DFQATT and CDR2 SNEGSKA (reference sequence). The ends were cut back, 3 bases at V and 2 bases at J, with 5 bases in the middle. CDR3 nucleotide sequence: TGCAGTGCTAGCACCGCCTACGAGCAGTACTTC. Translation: CSASTAYEQYF.

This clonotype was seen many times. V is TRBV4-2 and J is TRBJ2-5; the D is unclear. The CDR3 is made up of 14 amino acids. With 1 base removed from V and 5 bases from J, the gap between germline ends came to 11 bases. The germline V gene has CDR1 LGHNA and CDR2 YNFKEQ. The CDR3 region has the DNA TGTGCCAGCAGCCAAGGTATCGGTCCGGAGACCCAGTACTTC. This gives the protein CASSQGIGPETQYF.

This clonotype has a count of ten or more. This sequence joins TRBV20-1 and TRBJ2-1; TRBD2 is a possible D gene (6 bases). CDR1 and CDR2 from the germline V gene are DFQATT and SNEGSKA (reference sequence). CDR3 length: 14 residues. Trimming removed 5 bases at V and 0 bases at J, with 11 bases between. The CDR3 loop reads CSAPLTSSYNEQFF. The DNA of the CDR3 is TGCAGTGCTCCTCTGACTAGCTCCTACAATGAGCAGTTCTTC.

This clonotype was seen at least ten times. The CDR3 loop reads CASRAGAGELFF. DNA of the CDR3: TGTGCCAGCCGGGCAGGGGCCGGGGAGCTGTTTTTT. The J gene is TRBJ2-2, the V gene TRBV28; a weak D match, TRBD1 (6 bases). Germline V gene lookup returns CDR1 MDHEN and CDR2 SYDVKM. This CDR3 contains 12 residues. Trimming took off 8 bases at V and 6 bases at J, with 10 bases between the two ends.

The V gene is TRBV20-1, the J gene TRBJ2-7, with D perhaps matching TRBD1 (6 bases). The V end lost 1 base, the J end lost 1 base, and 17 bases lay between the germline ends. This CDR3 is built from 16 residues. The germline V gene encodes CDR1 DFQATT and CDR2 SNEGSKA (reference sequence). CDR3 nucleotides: TGCAGTGCTAGAGCCCAAGGGGGAGTATCATCCTACGAGCAGTACTTC. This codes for CSARAQGGVSSYEQYF.

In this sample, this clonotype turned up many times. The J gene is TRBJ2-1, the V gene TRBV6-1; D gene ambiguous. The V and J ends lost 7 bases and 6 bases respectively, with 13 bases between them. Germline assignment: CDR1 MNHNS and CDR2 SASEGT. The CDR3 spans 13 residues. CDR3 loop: CASTRPPSNEQFF. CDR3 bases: TGTGCCAGCACCCGACCCCCTTCCAATGAGCAGTTCTTC.

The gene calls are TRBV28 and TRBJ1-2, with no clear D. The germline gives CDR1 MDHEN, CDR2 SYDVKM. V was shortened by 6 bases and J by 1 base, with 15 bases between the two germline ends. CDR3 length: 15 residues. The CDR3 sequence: CASSPYQVNNYGYTF. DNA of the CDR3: TGTGCCAGCAGCCCATATCAGGTGAATAACTATGGCTACACCTTC.

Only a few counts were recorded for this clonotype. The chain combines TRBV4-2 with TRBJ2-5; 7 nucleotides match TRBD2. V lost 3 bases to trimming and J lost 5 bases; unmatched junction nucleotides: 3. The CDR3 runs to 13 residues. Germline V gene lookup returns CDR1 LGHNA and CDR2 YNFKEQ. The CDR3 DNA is TGTGCCAGCAGCCAGCTAGCGGTGGAGACCCAGTACTTC. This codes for CASSQLAVETQYF.

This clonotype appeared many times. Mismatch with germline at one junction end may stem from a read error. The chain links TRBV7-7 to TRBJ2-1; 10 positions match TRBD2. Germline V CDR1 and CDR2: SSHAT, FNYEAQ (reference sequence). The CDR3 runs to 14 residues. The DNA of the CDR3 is TGTGCTAGCAGCTTAGCGGGGGGAGACAATGAGCAGTTCTTC. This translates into CASSLAGGDNEQFF.

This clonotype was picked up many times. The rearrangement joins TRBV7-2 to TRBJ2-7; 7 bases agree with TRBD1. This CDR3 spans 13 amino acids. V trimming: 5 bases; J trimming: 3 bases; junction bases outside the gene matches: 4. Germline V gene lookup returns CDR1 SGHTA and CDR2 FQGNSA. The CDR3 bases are TGTGCCAGCAGCATGACAGGGATCTACGAGCAGTACTTC. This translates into CASSMTGIYEQYF.

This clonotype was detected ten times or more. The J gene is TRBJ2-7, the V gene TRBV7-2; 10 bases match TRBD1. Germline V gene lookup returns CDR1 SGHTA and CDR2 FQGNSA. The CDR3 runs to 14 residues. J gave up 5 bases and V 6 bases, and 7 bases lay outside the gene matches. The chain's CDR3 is CASRTGTGDNEQYF. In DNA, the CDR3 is TGTGCCAGCAGAACCGGGACAGGGGACAACGAGCAGTACTTC. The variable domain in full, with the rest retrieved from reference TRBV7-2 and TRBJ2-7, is GAGVSQSPSNKVTEKGKDVELRCDPISGHTALYWYRQSLGQGLEFLIYFQGNSAPDKSGLPSDRFSAERTGGSVSTLTIQRTQQEDSAVYLCASRTGTGDNEQYFGPGTRLTVT.

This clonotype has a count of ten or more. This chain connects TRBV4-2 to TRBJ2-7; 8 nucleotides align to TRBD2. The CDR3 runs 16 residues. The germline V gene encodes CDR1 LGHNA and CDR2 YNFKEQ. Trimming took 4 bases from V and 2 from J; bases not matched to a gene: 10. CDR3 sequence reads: CASSRTRAGDAYEQYF. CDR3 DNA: TGTGCCAGCAGCCGAACCCGAGCGGGAGATGCCTACGAGCAGTACTTC.

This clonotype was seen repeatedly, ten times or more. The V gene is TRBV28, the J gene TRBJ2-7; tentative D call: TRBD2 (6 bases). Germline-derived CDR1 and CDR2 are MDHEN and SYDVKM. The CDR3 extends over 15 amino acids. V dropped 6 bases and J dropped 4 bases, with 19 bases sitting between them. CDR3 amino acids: CASRSFGTGGYEQYF. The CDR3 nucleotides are TGTGCCAGCAGATCCTTTGGGACCGGGGGTTACGAGCAGTACTTC.

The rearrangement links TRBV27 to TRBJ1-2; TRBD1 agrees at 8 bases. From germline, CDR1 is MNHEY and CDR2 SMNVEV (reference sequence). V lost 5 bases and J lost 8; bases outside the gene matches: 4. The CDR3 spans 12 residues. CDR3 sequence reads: CASSQDRVGYTF. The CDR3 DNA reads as TGTGCCAGCAGTCAGGACAGGGTAGGCTACACCTTC.

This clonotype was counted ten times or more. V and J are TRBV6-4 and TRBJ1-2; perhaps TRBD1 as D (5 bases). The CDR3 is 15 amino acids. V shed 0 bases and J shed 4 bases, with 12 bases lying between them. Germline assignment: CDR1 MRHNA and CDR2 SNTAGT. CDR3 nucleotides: TGTGCCAGCAGTGACTCGAGGCGGGGGGGCTATGGCTACACCTTC. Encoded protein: CASSDSRRGGYGYTF.

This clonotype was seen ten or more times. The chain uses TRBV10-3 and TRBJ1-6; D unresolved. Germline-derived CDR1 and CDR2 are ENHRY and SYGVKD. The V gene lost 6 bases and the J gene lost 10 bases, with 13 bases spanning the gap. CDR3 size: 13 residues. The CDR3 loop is CAISLAERSPLHF. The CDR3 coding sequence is TGTGCCATCAGCTTAGCAGAGCGCTCACCCCTCCACTTT.

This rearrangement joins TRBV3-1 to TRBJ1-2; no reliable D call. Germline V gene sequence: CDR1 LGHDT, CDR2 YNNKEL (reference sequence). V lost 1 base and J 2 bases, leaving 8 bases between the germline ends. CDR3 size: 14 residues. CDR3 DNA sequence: TGTGCCAGCAGCCAAGGGTCGGGGAACTATGGCTACACCTTC. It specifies CASSQGSGNYGYTF.

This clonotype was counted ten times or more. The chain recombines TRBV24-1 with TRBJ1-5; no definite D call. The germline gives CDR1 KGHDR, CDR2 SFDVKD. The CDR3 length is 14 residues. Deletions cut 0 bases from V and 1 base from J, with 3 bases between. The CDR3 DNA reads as TGTGCCACCAGTGATTTGACAAGCAATCAGCCCCAGCATTTT. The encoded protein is CATSDLTSNQPQHF.

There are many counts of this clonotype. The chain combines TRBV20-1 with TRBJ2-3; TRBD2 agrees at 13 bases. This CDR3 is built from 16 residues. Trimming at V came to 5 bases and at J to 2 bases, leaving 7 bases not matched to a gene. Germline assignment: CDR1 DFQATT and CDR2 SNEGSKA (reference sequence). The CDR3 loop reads CSAGRTSGGATDTQYF. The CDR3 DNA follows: TGCAGTGCTGGGAGGACTAGCGGGGGAGCCACAGATACGCAGTATTTT.

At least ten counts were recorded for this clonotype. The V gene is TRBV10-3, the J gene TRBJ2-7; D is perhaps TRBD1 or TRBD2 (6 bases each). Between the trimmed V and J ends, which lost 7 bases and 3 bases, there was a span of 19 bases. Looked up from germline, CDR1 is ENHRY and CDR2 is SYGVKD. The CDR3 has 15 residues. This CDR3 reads CAITNGGAALYEQYF. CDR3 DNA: TGTGCCATCACGAACGGGGGCGCAGCCCTCTACGAGCAGTACTTC.